This TCR beta chain is from a study of tumor-infiltrating lymphocytes in primary liver carcinoma. Study-level results: Tumor region pairs outstripped tumor-adjacent and tumor-blood pairs in overlap.

With around 500 ng total RNA as template and a constant-region primer, TCR beta cDNA was made. For TCR beta, libraries were produced by three nested multiplex PCR rounds using slightly modified ARM-PCR. One entry per CDR3 protein, called by TCRdb with MiXCR from the multiplex PCR reads. The data show some 190,000 distinct CDR3 sequences, 50% to 75% seen once. The source of the blood RNA was unsorted whole blood, and germline DNA was extracted as well. Concerning this clonotype itself: As yet, its antigen is unknown. The CDR3 ends on some other residue instead of the conserved phenylalanine or tryptophan, so this is likely a read error.

This TCR was recovered from a man aged 35-49 years with primary liver carcinoma and hepatitis B virus infection. The source material was peripheral blood.

The CDR3 loop reads CASSSRLAENQETQYL. The CDR3 DNA sequence: TGTGCCAGCAGCTCCAGACTGGCGGAGAACCAAGAGACCCAGTACCTC. V gene TRBV11-1 combines with J gene TRBJ2-5; the D is unclear. Germline lookup yields CDR1 SGHAT and CDR2 FQDESV (reference sequence). The CDR3 has 16 amino acids. V was shortened by 4 bases and J by 0 bases, with 15 bases between the two germline ends.